The rows below give T cell receptor beta chains drawn from one sample of a study of blood T cell repertoires in COVID-19. Sequencing was performed with immunoSEQ multiplex PCR; in TCRdb, only in-frame clones are kept and a portion is missing. Here the sample spans about 190,000 clones, approximately 90% being singletons. Sequenced sample: peripheral blood. Receptors were obtained from a man aged 50 or older with acute or convalescent COVID-19. The CDR3 runs from the conserved cysteine through the conserved F or W. The D gene is left open where the match is weak. Size values are once, few and many counts, or a class for expanded clones, and some rows have none.

J,D,V,size,CDR3,DNA
TRBJ2-4,-,TRBV6-5,-,CATHPGTIKNIQYF,TGTGCCACCCACCCGGGAACAATCAAAAACATTCAGTACTTC
TRBJ1-2,-,TRBV9,-,CASSADSIYGYTF,TGTGCCAGCAGCGCAGACAGTATCTATGGCTACACCTTC
TRBJ2-1,TRBD2,TRBV12-5,-,CASGLGGLAGALGSYNEQFF,TGTGCTAGTGGTTTGGGAGGACTAGCGGGAGCCCTGGGCTCCTACAATGAGCAGTTCTTC
TRBJ1-5,TRBD1,TRBV6-6,-,CASSYGGQGSQPQHF,TGTGCCAGCAGTTACGGGGGACAGGGTAGCCAGCCCCAGCATTTT
TRBJ2-3,TRBD2,TRBV6-5,-,CASSSILAGADTQYF,TGTGCCAGCAGTTCAATACTAGCGGGCGCAGATACGCAGTATTTT
TRBJ2-1,TRBD1,TRBV18,-,CASSRLQGVEQFF,TGTGCCAGCTCACGACTACAGGGGGTTGAGCAGTTCTTC
TRBJ2-5,TRBD1,TRBV11-2,-,CASSRRTGGVTQYF,TGTGCCAGCAGTCGACGGACAGGGGGGGTGACCCAGTACTTC
TRBJ2-7,TRBD2,TRBV5-4,-,CASSSPLTSGRNHEQYF,TGTGCCAGCAGTAGCCCGCTGACTAGCGGGAGAAACCACGAGCAGTACTTC
TRBJ2-3,TRBD2,TRBV27,-,CASSPLGLSTSTDTQYF,TGTGCCAGCAGTCCCCTGGGACTAAGTACTAGCACAGATACGCAGTATTTT
TRBJ2-1,TRBD2,TRBV18,once,CASSPLNPSGRARNEQFF,TGTGCCAGCTCACCTCTGAACCCTAGCGGGAGGGCAAGGAATGAGCAGTTCTTC
TRBJ2-1,TRBD2,TRBV5-1,-,CASSFDGLAGVNEQFF,TGCGCCAGCAGCTTCGACGGACTAGCGGGAGTCAATGAGCAGTTCTTC
TRBJ1-5,-,TRBV7-2,-,CASSLVPVLVYSNQPQHF,TGTGCCAGCAGCTTAGTCCCCGTCCTGGTCTATAGCAATCAGCCCCAGCATTTT
TRBJ2-7,TRBD2,TRBV27,-,CASSRLAGAREQYF,TGTGCCAGCAGTAGACTAGCGGGAGCGAGGGAGCAGTACTTC
TRBJ1-6,-,TRBV27,-,CASSKHQGSPNSPLHF,TGTGCCAGCAGTAAACATCAGGGAAGCCCAAATTCACCCCTCCACTTT
TRBJ1-1,-,TRBV6-5,-,CASSYEAGRGTEAFF,TGTGCCAGCAGTTACGAGGCCGGGCGGGGCACTGAAGCTTTCTTT
TRBJ1-1,-,TRBV30,-,CAWSVRGNMNTEAFF,TGTGCCTGGAGTGTACGAGGGAATATGAACACTGAAGCTTTCTTT
TRBJ1-6,TRBD1,TRBV10-3,-,CAISRDRGNSPLHF,TGTGCCATCAGCCGGGACAGGGGAAATTCACCCCTCCACTTT
TRBJ2-1,-,TRBV9,-,CASSVEEDTNNEQFF,TGTGCCAGCAGCGTAGAGGAGGATACGAACAATGAGCAGTTCTTC
TRBJ2-2,TRBD1,TRBV3-1/TRBV3-2,-,CASRQTGDTGELFF,TGTGCCAGCAGACAGACAGGGGACACCGGGGAGCTGTTTTTT
TRBJ1-1,TRBD1,TRBV7-9,-,CASTPPHRDRVPEAFF,TGTGCCAGCACCCCACCCCACCGGGACAGGGTTCCTGAAGCTTTCTTT
TRBJ1-1,-,TRBV2,-,CASSEQGPNTEAFF,TGTGCCAGCAGTGAGCAGGGGCCGAACACTGAAGCTTTCTTT